The 28 T cell receptor beta chains given below trace back to one sample, sequenced in a study of blood T cell repertoires in COVID-19. Using immunoSEQ multiplex PCR, the repertoire was profiled, and TCRdb retains in-frame clones only, with some absent. The profile shows fewer than 120,000 clones, 88% of them singletons. Sequencing was performed on peripheral blood. These receptors all stem from a woman in her forties or fifties with acute or convalescent COVID-19.

In its sample, this clone was seen once. V gene TRBV30 combines with J gene TRBJ2-3, with 14 bases fitting TRBD2. Germline loops: CDR1 GTSNPN, CDR2 SVGIG (reference sequence). Losses at the gene ends were 3 bases for V and 4 bases for J; bases not matched to a gene: 12. This CDR3 is built from 18 residues. The CDR3 DNA is TGTGCCTGGAGCAACGCATATGGGACTAGCGGGAGAGCAGATACGCAGTATTTT. Its translation: CAWSNAYGTSGRADTQYF.

This chain uses TRBV6-5 with TRBJ1-1; D is unclear. V was cut by 8 bases and J by 4 bases, with 14 bases left in between. CDR3 length equals 13 residues. Germline CDR1 and CDR2: MNHEY and SVGAGI. CDR3 protein: CASQGGRGTEAFF. As DNA, the CDR3 is TGTGCCAGCCAAGGCGGCCGTGGCACTGAAGCTTTCTTT.

This clone was detected only a few times. The chain carries TRBV11-2 and TRBJ2-7, with TRBD1 as a possible D gene (5 bases). The V gene's germline CDR1 is SGHAT and CDR2 FQNNGV. The V and J ends lost 5 bases and 0 bases respectively, with 17 bases between them. The CDR3 has 16 amino acids. CDR3 bases: TGTGCCAGCAGCGGGGCAGGATGGAGCAGCTCCTACGAGCAGTACTTC. Its protein product is CASSGAGWSSSYEQYF.

This chain joins TRBV18 and TRBJ2-1, with TRBD2 matching 8 bases. The CDR3 sequence is 15 residues long. V shed 6 bases and J 3 bases; nucleotides not matched to a gene: 7. The germline V gene encodes CDR1 KGHSH and CDR2 LQKENI. The CDR3 bases are TGTGCCAGCTCCACCACCAGCGGGAGCTACAATGAGCAGTTCTTC. Protein product: CASSTTSGSYNEQFF. The variable domain in full, completed from reference TRBV18 and TRBJ2-1, reads NAGVMQNPRHLVRRRGQEARLRCSPMKGHSHVYWYRQLPEEGLKFMVYLQKENIIDESGMPKERFSAEFPKEGPSILRIQQVVRGDSAAYFCASSTTSGSYNEQFFGPGTRLTVL.

V usage is TRBV30 and J usage is TRBJ1-1; 7 nucleotides line up with TRBD1. The junction had 7 bases not matched to a gene; V was cut back by 4 bases and J by 5 bases. Germline assignment: CDR1 GTSNPN and CDR2 SVGIG (reference sequence). This CDR3 region has 13 residues. The CDR3 here is CAWTTTGRTEAFF. CDR3 coding DNA: TGTGCCTGGACCACGACAGGGCGGACTGAAGCTTTCTTT.

The chain is built from TRBV7-2 and TRBJ2-1; 8 bases fit TRBD1. The CDR3 has 14 amino acids. Germline V gives CDR1 SGHTA, CDR2 FQGNSA. J gave up 6 bases and V 4 bases, and 5 bases lay outside the gene matches. In nucleotides, the CDR3 is TGTGCCAGCAGCTCCTATGACAGGGGCAATGAGCAGTTCTTC. Amino acids: CASSSYDRGNEQFF.

The sample holds one count of this clone. The rearrangement uses TRBV4-1 and TRBJ2-2, with TRBD2 identical over 7 bases. The trim removed 2 bases at V and 1 base at J, leaving 7 bases unmatched. The germline CDR1 and CDR2 sequences are MGHRA and YSYEKL. The CDR3 spans 17 residues. The CDR3 bases are TGCGCCAGCAGCCAACGTACGCTAGCGGAGAACACCGGGGAGCTGTTTTTT. Amino acids: CASSQRTLAENTGELFF.

The chain has TRBV10-1 and TRBJ2-3; 8 positions agree with TRBD2. The junction had 5 bases not matched to a gene; V was cut back by 3 bases and J by 6 bases. The V gene's germline CDR1 is WNHNN and CDR2 SYGVQD (reference sequence). CDR3 size: 14 residues. The CDR3 region is CASSDPGGSDTQYF. The CDR3 DNA follows: TGCGCCAGCAGTGATCCGGGAGGGTCGGATACGCAGTATTTT.

The V and J genes are TRBV18 and TRBJ1-1; TRBD1 matches at 7 bases. After removal of 1 base from V and 5 bases from J, the junction contained 13 bases not matched to a gene. Germline lookup yields CDR1 KGHSH and CDR2 LQKENI. This CDR3 is built from 17 residues. In nucleotides, the CDR3 is TGTGCCAGCTCACCACAGTCTTACCGAGGGGGCGGGACTGAAGCTTTCTTT. Its protein product is CASSPQSYRGGGTEAFF.

The sample holds one count of this clone. CDR3 in DNA: TGTGCCAGTAGTCCTTCGACTAGCGGGAGGTACGAGCAGTACTTC. Residues: CASSPSTSGRYEQYF. V usage is TRBV19 and J usage is TRBJ2-7; TRBD2 matches at 13 bases. Per germline, CDR1 LNHDA and CDR2 SQIVND (reference sequence). The V segment lost 5 bases and the J segment 4 bases; nucleotides outside the gene matches: 5. The length of the CDR3 is 15 residues.

The chain links TRBV27 to TRBJ1-2, with D possibly TRBD1 on 6 matching bases. The germline V and J ends were trimmed by 3 bases and 7 bases, with 12 bases remaining between them. CDR1 and CDR2 from the germline V gene are MNHEY and SMNVEV (reference sequence). The CDR3 consists of 13 residues. CDR3 in amino acids: CASSFPSGVGYTF. The CDR3 DNA reads as TGTGCCAGCAGTTTTCCCTCAGGGGTTGGCTACACCTTC.

V usage is TRBV6-5 and J usage is TRBJ2-3; 7 nucleotides match TRBD2. The CDR3 is 14 amino acids. In germline, CDR1 is MNHEY, CDR2 SVGAGI. J gave up 5 bases and V 6 bases, and 8 bases lay outside the gene matches. CDR3 nucleotides: TGTGCCAGCAGCCGATGGACTAGTGGAGATACGCAGTATTTT. This encodes CASSRWTSGDTQYF.

This clone was observed a few times. The chain has TRBV3-1 (or the pseudogene TRBV3-2) and TRBJ2-5; D might be TRBD1 (6 bases). The ends were cut back, 1 base at V and 5 bases at J, with 17 bases in the middle. The CDR3 is made up of 16 amino acids. CDR1 is LGHDT and CDR2 is YNNKEL in the germline V gene (reference sequence). This CDR3 is CASSQATGMFRETQYF. The DNA of the CDR3 is TGTGCCAGCAGCCAAGCTACAGGGATGTTCAGGGAGACCCAGTACTTC.

The chain is built from TRBV6-6 and TRBJ2-3, with D possibly TRBD2 on 6 matching bases. With 8 bases removed from V and 1 base from J, the gap between germline ends came to 10 bases. The CDR3 covers 13 residues. The germline V gene encodes CDR1 MNHNY and CDR2 SVGAGI (reference sequence). As DNA, the CDR3 is TGTGCCAGCGGCGCTAGCGGCACAGATACGCAGTATTTT. It encodes CASGASGTDTQYF.

There are a few counts of this clone. The chain joins TRBV18 to TRBJ1-1; 7 bases line up with TRBD1. The CDR3 totals 16 residues. Trimming cost V 3 bases and J 2 bases; bases outside gene matches: 9. In germline, CDR1 is KGHSH, CDR2 LQKENI. CDR3 in amino acids: CASSPPGGLGNTEAFF. The CDR3 bases are TGTGCCAGCTCACCTCCAGGGGGGTTGGGAAACACTGAAGCTTTCTTT.

The chain has TRBV28 and TRBJ2-7, with TRBD1 matching 9 bases. Looked up from germline, CDR1 is MDHEN and CDR2 is SYDVKM. The V gene end was trimmed by 6 bases and the J gene end by 5 bases; junction bases not matched to a gene: 14. This CDR3 contains 16 residues. In DNA, the CDR3 is TGTGCCAGCAGGACGCACCCGGGACAGGGAGGTGACGAGCAGTACTTC. This gives the protein CASRTHPGQGGDEQYF.

The chain joins TRBV9 to TRBJ2-5; TRBD2 agrees at 8 bases. Germline V gene sequence: CDR1 SGDLS, CDR2 YYNGEE. This CDR3 has 15 residues. V lost 0 bases to trimming and J lost 5 bases; unmatched junction nucleotides: 6. DNA of the CDR3: TGTGCCAGCAGCGTAGGACTAGCGAGTGTGGAGACCCAGTACTTC. It codes for CASSVGLASVETQYF. Using reference TRBV9 and TRBJ2-5 for the parts outside the CDR3, the full variable domain is DSGVTQTPKHLITATGQRVTLRCSPRSGDLSVYWYQQSLDQGLQFLIQYYNGEERAKGNILERFSAQQFPDLHSELNLSSLELGDSALYFCASSVGLASVETQYFGPGTRLLVL.

The chain recombines TRBV3-1 (or the pseudogene TRBV3-2) with TRBJ2-5; D uncertain. Germline V CDR1 and CDR2: LGHDT, YNNKEL (reference sequence). There are 11 residues in the CDR3. Trimming took off 7 bases at V and 4 bases at J, with 7 bases between the two ends. CDR3 in DNA: TGTGCCAGCACCCTCGGAGAGACCCAGTACTTC. This translates into CASTLGETQYF.

The CDR3 region has the DNA TGTGCCAGCAGCTCAGCGGGAGTTCAAGAGACCCAGTACTTC. Translation: CASSSAGVQETQYF. The V call is TRBV7-7, the J call TRBJ2-5, with TRBD2 identical over 8 bases. Losses at the gene ends were 4 bases for V and 2 bases for J; bases not matched to a gene: 3. The CDR3 has 14 residues. The germline CDR1 and CDR2 sequences are SSHAT and FNYEAQ (reference sequence).

This chain uses TRBV5-1 with TRBJ2-1; TRBD2 matches 13 bases. CDR3 length equals 14 residues. J gave up 8 bases and V 4 bases, and 3 bases lay outside the gene matches. Germline values: CDR1 SGHRS, CDR2 YFSETQ. CDR3 in DNA: TGCGCCAGCAGCATGACTAGCGGGAGGCATGAGCAGTTCTTC. Its protein is CASSMTSGRHEQFF.

The chain recombines TRBV30 with TRBJ2-7; 9 nucleotides align to TRBD1. The CDR3 contains 17 residues. The V and J ends lost 3 bases and 3 bases, in that order; junction bases with no gene match: 15. The germline gives CDR1 GTSNPN, CDR2 SVGIG (reference sequence). CDR3 sequence reads: CAWSAGQGSGVYYEQYF. As DNA, the CDR3 is TGTGCCTGGAGCGCCGGACAGGGGTCGGGTGTCTACTACGAGCAGTACTTC.

This chain uses TRBV18 with TRBJ2-3; D remains ambiguous. The CDR3 spans 12 residues. Looked up from germline, CDR1 is KGHSH and CDR2 is LQKENI. V shed 5 bases and J shed 2 bases, with 5 bases lying between them. The CDR3 protein is CASSILTDTQYF. As DNA, the CDR3 is TGTGCCAGCTCAATACTCACAGATACGCAGTATTTT.

The chain combines TRBV19 with TRBJ1-1; 9 bases are shared with TRBD1. The CDR3 runs 17 residues. Germline V gives CDR1 LNHDA, CDR2 SQIVND (reference sequence). With 0 bases clipped from V and 0 bases from J, the junction kept 5 bases outside the gene matches. The CDR3 protein is CASSIDWDREMNTEAFF. The DNA of the CDR3 is TGTGCCAGTAGTATAGATTGGGACAGGGAGATGAACACTGAAGCTTTCTTT.

This chain connects TRBV28 to TRBJ2-3; no clear D. The V end was cut by 4 bases, the J end by 1 base, with 3 bases between. Germline CDR1 is MDHEN and CDR2 is SYDVKM. The CDR3 totals 12 residues. DNA of the CDR3: TGTGCCAGCAGTTCTCGCACAGATACGCAGTATTTT. This translates into CASSSRTDTQYF.

The rearrangement links TRBV5-1 to TRBJ2-1; 8 bases agree with TRBD2. The V and J ends lost 3 bases and 1 base, in that order; junction bases with no gene match: 6. The CDR3 is 16 residues long. Germline CDR1 SGHRS, CDR2 YFSETQ. Here the CDR3 reads CASSYSTSGSYNEQFF. The CDR3 DNA follows: TGCGCCAGCAGCTACAGCACTAGCGGATCCTACAATGAGCAGTTCTTC.

This clone showed up just a few times. V usage is TRBV19 and J usage is TRBJ2-3; possible D gene TRBD1, 6 bases. V lost 3 bases and J lost 7, with 17 bases in between. The CDR3 covers 15 residues. The germline gives CDR1 LNHDA, CDR2 SQIVND (reference sequence). CDR3 DNA sequence: TGTGCCAGTAGTATCCGGAGGAGTCAGGGGAATACGCAGTATTTT. Translated, it gives CASSIRRSQGNTQYF. The whole variable domain, remainder taken from reference TRBV19 and TRBJ2-3, is DGGITQSPKYLFRKEGQNVTLSCEQNLNHDAMYWYRQDPGQGLRLIYYSQIVNDFQKGDIAEGYSVSREKKESFPLTVTSAQKNPTAFYLCASSIRRSQGNTQYFGPGTRLTVL.

The J gene is TRBJ1-2, the V gene TRBV5-6; a possible D gene is TRBD1 (5 bases). Trimming removed 2 bases at V and 9 bases at J, with 20 bases between. The germline V gene encodes CDR1 SGHDT and CDR2 YYEEEE. The CDR3 is made up of 15 amino acids. CDR3 sequence reads: CASSLITGPLGSYTF. DNA for the CDR3: TGTGCCAGCAGCTTAATAACAGGCCCCCTAGGAAGCTACACCTTC.

The J gene is TRBJ2-3, the V gene TRBV10-3; no reliable D call. The V and J ends lost 6 bases and 5 bases respectively, with 15 bases between them. Looked up from germline, CDR1 is ENHRY and CDR2 is SYGVKD. The CDR3 spans 14 residues. CDR3 region: CAIRIADLIDTQYF. The CDR3 nucleotides read TGTGCCATCAGAATAGCCGACCTGATAGATACGCAGTATTTT.